These 5 T cell receptor beta chains originate from one sample sequenced in a study of cytomegalovirus exposure and HLA in healthy donors. The PCR contained 60 Vbeta and 13 Jbeta primers. Using immunoSEQ multiplex PCR, the repertoire was profiled, and TCRdb retains in-frame clones only, with some absent. The sample has some 180,000 clones; about 85% are singletons. Source material: PBMCs. The receptor set was obtained from a girl aged 10 to 17 in good health and CMV-seropositive.

The chain combines TRBV13 with TRBJ2-1, with D tentatively TRBD1 (7 bases). The germline V gene has CDR1 PRHDT and CDR2 FYEKMQ (reference sequence). V was shortened by 3 bases and J by 7 bases, with 13 bases between the two germline ends. The CDR3 sequence is 14 residues long. Here the CDR3 reads CASSFGRGVNEQFF. For the CDR3, the DNA is TGTGCCAGCAGCTTCGGCAGGGGGGTTAATGAGCAGTTCTTC.

The gene calls are TRBV5-1 and TRBJ2-7; the D gene is possibly TRBD1 (5 bases). V gave up 4 bases and J gave up 1 base, with 9 bases separating them. Per germline, CDR1 SGHRS and CDR2 YFSETQ. The CDR3 is 13 residues long. The CDR3 protein is CASSADSSYEQYF. The CDR3 DNA reads TGCGCCAGCAGCGCCGACAGTTCCTACGAGCAGTACTTC.

The V gene is TRBV29-1, the J gene TRBJ2-1; D gene ambiguous. With 5 bases removed from V and 0 bases from J, the gap between germline ends came to 2 bases. From germline, CDR1 is SQVTM and CDR2 ANQGSEA. This CDR3 contains 11 residues. The CDR3 DNA reads as TGCAGCGTTTACTCCTACAATGAGCAGTTCTTC. This encodes CSVYSYNEQFF.

This chain's CDR3 is CASSSGQRYGYTF. For the CDR3, the DNA is TGTGCCAGCAGCTCGGGACAGCGCTATGGCTACACCTTC. The chain links TRBV7-9 to TRBJ1-2; 7 bases line up with TRBD1. Trimming took 4 bases from V and 4 from J; bases not matched to a gene: 3. This CDR3 region has 13 residues. CDR1 SEHNR and CDR2 FQNEAQ come from the germline V gene (reference sequence).

The chain has TRBV10-1 and TRBJ2-1, with D uncertain. CDR1 WNHNN and CDR2 SYGVQD come from the germline V gene (reference sequence). This CDR3 comprises 14 residues. V shed 7 bases and J shed 4 bases, with 14 bases lying between them. The CDR3: CASTSDKRYNEQFF. Here the CDR3 DNA reads TGCGCCAGCACTTCCGATAAGAGGTACAATGAGCAGTTCTTC.